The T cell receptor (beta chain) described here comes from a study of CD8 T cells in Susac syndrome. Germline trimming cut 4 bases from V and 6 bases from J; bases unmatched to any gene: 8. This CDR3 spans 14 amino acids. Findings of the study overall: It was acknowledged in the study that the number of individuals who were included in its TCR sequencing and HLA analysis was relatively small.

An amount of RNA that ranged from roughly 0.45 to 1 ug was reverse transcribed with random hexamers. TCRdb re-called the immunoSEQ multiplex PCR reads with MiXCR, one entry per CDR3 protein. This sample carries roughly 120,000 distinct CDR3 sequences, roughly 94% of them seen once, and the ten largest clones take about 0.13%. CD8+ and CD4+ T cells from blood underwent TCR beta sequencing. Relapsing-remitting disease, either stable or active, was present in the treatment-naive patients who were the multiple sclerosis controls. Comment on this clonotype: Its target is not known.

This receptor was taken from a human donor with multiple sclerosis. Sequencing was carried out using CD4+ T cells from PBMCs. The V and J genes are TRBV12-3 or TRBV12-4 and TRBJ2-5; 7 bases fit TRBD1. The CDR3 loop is CASSSDRVGKTQYF. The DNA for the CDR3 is TGTGCCAGCAGTTCTGACAGGGTGGGAAAGACCCAGTACTTC.